These 30 T cell receptor beta chains came from one sample sequenced in a study of blood T cells in healthy people across ages. For the second PCR, which ran for 7 to 11 cycles, a sample-barcoded 5' primer and a J-beta primer mix were used. TCRdb reprocessed the 5' RACE reads with MiXCR, giving one entry per CDR3 protein. The sample carries roughly 1.7 million distinct CDR3 sequences, about 31% recorded once. Sequencing input: blood. The receptor set was obtained from a woman younger than 45 in good health.

The chain uses TRBV15 and TRBJ2-5, with 11 bases fitting TRBD2. Trimming took 2 bases from V and 2 from J; bases not matched to a gene: 4. The CDR3 spans 16 residues. Germline CDR1 LNHNV, CDR2 YYDKDF (reference sequence). The CDR3, as DNA: TGTGCCACCAGCAGAATTCTAGCGGGGGGTCAAGAGACCCAGTACTTC. Its protein product is CATSRILAGGQETQYF.

This clonotype was observed many times. The rearrangement uses TRBV4-1 and TRBJ2-7; 11 nucleotides match TRBD1. The CDR3 is 16 residues long. Germline CDR1 reads MGHRA; CDR2 reads YSYEKL. Trimming took 5 bases from V and 0 from J; bases not matched to a gene: 6. The CDR3: CASSEGQGDSSYEQYF. The CDR3, as DNA: TGCGCCAGCAGCGAGGGACAGGGGGACAGCTCCTACGAGCAGTACTTC.

This clonotype was detected only a few times. The V and J genes are TRBV10-3 and TRBJ1-2, with D possibly matching TRBD1 (6 bases). The CDR3 contains 15 residues. Germline CDR1 is ENHRY and CDR2 is SYGVKD. Trimming removed 5 bases from V and 0 bases from J, with 13 bases in between. In DNA, the CDR3 is TGTGCCATCAGTCCACTGGACAGTCCTAACTATGGCTACACCTTC. It specifies CAISPLDSPNYGYTF.

This clonotype was detected a few times. The chain couples TRBV7-6 to TRBJ2-7; D gene uncertain. This CDR3 region has 18 residues. V was trimmed by 1 base and J by 0 bases, leaving 19 bases between them. Looked up from germline, CDR1 is SGHVS and CDR2 is FNYEAQ. Here the CDR3 reads CASSLDPVGAESSYEQYF. For the CDR3, the DNA is TGTGCCAGCAGCTTAGATCCCGTGGGCGCGGAAAGCTCCTACGAGCAGTACTTC. Full variable domain (missing parts from reference TRBV7-6 and TRBJ2-7): GAGVSQSPRYKVTKRGQDVALRCDPISGHVSLYWYRQALGQGPEFLTYFNYEAQQDKSGLPNDRFSAERPEGSISTLTIQRTEQRDSAMYRCASSLDPVGAESSYEQYFGPGTRLTVT.

J is TRBJ1-4 and V is TRBV7-9; the D is unclear. The V end lost 5 bases, the J end lost 5 bases, and 12 bases lay between the germline ends. Germline-derived CDR1 and CDR2 are SEHNR and FQNEAQ (reference sequence). The CDR3 consists of 14 residues. CDR3 in amino acids: CASSHGLTNEKLFF. The CDR3 nucleotides read TGTGCCAGCAGCCATGGACTTACGAATGAAAAACTGTTTTTT.

The V gene is TRBV27, the J gene TRBJ2-7; possible D gene TRBD1, 6 bases. Germline loops: CDR1 MNHEY, CDR2 SMNVEV (reference sequence). The V end lost 6 bases, the J end lost 6 bases, and 12 bases lay between the germline ends. This CDR3 region has 12 residues. This CDR3 is CASRTGTREQYF. The CDR3 coding sequence is TGTGCCAGCAGAACAGGGACCCGCGAGCAGTACTTC.

This clonotype was seen ten or more times. The V and J genes are TRBV27 and TRBJ2-7, with D hard to call. Deletions cut 3 bases from V and 0 bases from J, with 12 bases between. CDR1 and CDR2 (germline): MNHEY, SMNVEV (reference sequence). This CDR3 is 15 amino acids long. The CDR3 DNA reads TGTGCCAGCAGTTTTAGGACGGCTAGCTCCTACGAGCAGTACTTC. Its protein product is CASSFRTASSYEQYF.

Of note for this clonotype: A much larger clone differs by one base, so this may be a read error. The chain uses TRBV5-1 and TRBJ1-2, with D possibly being TRBD1 (6 bases). The V gene's germline CDR1 is SGHRS and CDR2 YFSETQ. CDR3 length: 12 residues. V lost 3 bases and J lost 5, with 8 bases in between. The CDR3: CASSSDRYGYTF. For the CDR3, the DNA is TGCGCCAGCAGCTCGGACAGATATGGCTACACCTTC.

This clonotype was counted ten times or more. DNA for the CDR3: TGTGCCAGCAGCCGACAGGACCAGGGGTTAAATGAGCAGTTCTTC. Translating gives CASSRQDQGLNEQFF. The chain has TRBV5-6 and TRBJ2-1; weak D call: TRBD1 (6 bases). Germline CDR1 and CDR2: SGHDT and YYEEEE. This CDR3 is 15 amino acids long. The V end lost 4 bases, the J end lost 7 bases, and 18 bases lay between the germline ends.

The CDR3 sequence is CAATSGSTDTQYF. The DNA of the CDR3 is TGTGCCGCTACTAGCGGAAGCACAGATACGCAGTATTTT. The chain joins TRBV10-3 to TRBJ2-3; 8 nucleotides align to TRBD2. V gave up 11 bases and J gave up 0 bases; unmatched junction bases: 4. Germline V CDR1 and CDR2: ENHRY, SYGVKD. There are 13 residues in the CDR3.

This clonotype was counted between two and nine times. V usage is TRBV3-1 and J usage is TRBJ2-1; TRBD2 agrees at 9 bases. The CDR3 contains 20 residues. V was clipped by 2 bases and J by 3 bases; unmatched bases: 17. Per germline, CDR1 LGHDT and CDR2 YNNKEL (reference sequence). Here the CDR3 reads CASSQLLAGGSSRVYNEQFF. The DNA for the CDR3 is TGTGCCAGCAGCCAACTTCTTGCGGGAGGGTCCTCTCGGGTCTACAATGAGCAGTTCTTC.

The V gene is TRBV6-6, the J gene TRBJ2-7; 8 positions agree with TRBD2. J was trimmed by 2 bases and V by 11 bases; bases with no gene match: 8. The CDR3 is 13 amino acids. Germline V gene data show CDR1 as MNHNY and CDR2 as SVGAGI (reference sequence). CDR3 sequence: CACSTSEPYEQYF. The CDR3 DNA reads as TGTGCCTGTTCGACTAGCGAACCCTACGAGCAGTACTTC.

The table lists this clonotype with many counts. The CDR3 protein is CSVEGLAGGYYEQYF. The CDR3 DNA is TGCAGCGTTGAAGGGCTAGCGGGAGGGTACTACGAGCAGTACTTC. This chain uses TRBV29-1 with TRBJ2-7; 12 bases match TRBD2. This CDR3 has 15 amino acids. CDR1 SQVTM and CDR2 ANQGSEA come from the germline V gene. With V trimmed by 1 base and J by 3 bases, 4 bases remained unmatched.

The chain links TRBV27 to TRBJ2-7; D may be TRBD1 (6 bases). V shed 5 bases and J shed 2 bases, with 19 bases lying between them. The CDR3 is made up of 16 amino acids. Germline values: CDR1 MNHEY, CDR2 SMNVEV (reference sequence). The CDR3 DNA is TGTGCCAGCAGTCCTTCGTCAGGGGAAGCCCCCTACGAGCAGTACTTC. Its protein product is CASSPSSGEAPYEQYF.

This clonotype was seen a handful of times. This chain links TRBV20-1 with TRBJ2-5; no clear D gene. The last part of the DNA fits TRBJ2-7 better; the J call may be wrong. This CDR3 is built from 13 residues. Germline loops: CDR1 DFQATT, CDR2 SNEGSKA (reference sequence). CDR3 bases: TGCAGTGCTGGCTACGGCGACATATACGAGCAGTACTTC. Residues: CSAGYGDIYEQYF.

The chain couples TRBV5-1 to TRBJ1-2; 8 bases map to TRBD1. The germline V gene has CDR1 SGHRS and CDR2 YFSETQ. The junction had 6 bases not matched to a gene; V was cut back by 2 bases and J by 6 bases. The CDR3 contains 14 residues. The CDR3 region is CASSFKDRVDGYTF. CDR3 DNA: TGCGCCAGCAGCTTTAAGGACAGGGTGGATGGCTACACCTTC.

This clonotype was counted ten times or more. This rearrangement joins TRBV4-1 to TRBJ2-7; D is possibly TRBD1 or TRBD2 (5 bases each). CDR3 length: 18 amino acids. V was pared by 0 bases and J by 1 base, with 19 bases between. From germline, CDR1 is MGHRA and CDR2 YSYEKL. The CDR3 DNA reads as TGCGCCAGCAGCCAAGATGGGACCGAACTTTCGACGTCCTACGAGCAGTACTTC. It yields the protein CASSQDGTELSTSYEQYF.

The chain employs TRBV6-6 and TRBJ2-7; D is uncertain. The CDR3 is made up of 15 amino acids. The V gene lost 9 bases and the J gene lost 3 bases, with 21 bases spanning the gap. Per germline, CDR1 MNHNY and CDR2 SVGAGI (reference sequence). The CDR3 loop is CARPPGARWYYEQYF. The CDR3 nucleotides read TGTGCCAGACCACCAGGAGCTAGATGGTACTACGAGCAGTACTTC.

In its sample, this clonotype was seen a few times. J is TRBJ2-7 and V is TRBV4-1; 11 bases fit TRBD2. V trimming: 4 bases; J trimming: 3 bases; junction bases outside the gene matches: 11. Germline CDR1 and CDR2: MGHRA and YSYEKL. The CDR3 loop spans 17 amino acids. The CDR3 DNA sequence: TGCGCCAGCAGCCGTTCGTCTAGCGGGGGGCCCTTCTACGAGCAGTACTTC. Translating it yields CASSRSSSGGPFYEQYF.

V usage is TRBV28 and J usage is TRBJ2-3; D is ambiguous. The CDR3 consists of 15 residues. V lost 7 bases, J lost 3 bases, and 17 bases lay in between. In germline, CDR1 is MDHEN, CDR2 SYDVKM. CDR3 sequence (DNA): TGTGCCAGCATCAATACCGGCCCAAGGACAGATACGCAGTATTTT. Its protein product is CASINTGPRTDTQYF.

This clonotype was seen a handful of times. J is TRBJ2-3 and V is TRBV30; 7 bases match TRBD1. The germline CDR1 and CDR2 sequences are GTSNPN and SVGIG (reference sequence). This CDR3 comprises 12 residues. V shed 7 bases, J shed 6 bases, and the junction held 7 bases outside the gene matches. The DNA for the CDR3 is TGTGCCTACCCGACAGGGACGGATACGCAGTATTTT. It translates to CAYPTGTDTQYF.

CDR3 nucleotide sequence: TGCAGTGCTCATGGACTCCAGGTCGGGGAGACCCAGTACTTC. Its translation is CSAHGLQVGETQYF. The chain recombines TRBV20-1 with TRBJ2-5; D may be TRBD2 (5 bases). This CDR3 has 14 amino acids. CDR1 and CDR2 (germline): DFQATT, SNEGSKA (reference sequence). Trimming shortened V by 5 bases and J by 5 bases, and 18 bases separated the two germline ends.

The V gene is TRBV20-1, the J gene TRBJ1-2, with TRBD1 as a possible D gene (5 bases). The CDR3 runs 12 residues. V was clipped by 5 bases and J by 2 bases, with 9 bases between them. Germline loops: CDR1 DFQATT, CDR2 SNEGSKA (reference sequence). The CDR3 here is CSASGENYGYTF. CDR3 in DNA: TGCAGTGCTTCGGGGGAAAACTATGGCTACACCTTC.

In its sample, this clonotype was seen a few times. This chain links TRBV6-6 with TRBJ2-7, with D perhaps matching TRBD1 (6 bases). The CDR3 is made up of 14 amino acids. Germline V gives CDR1 MNHNY, CDR2 SVGAGI (reference sequence). The V and J ends lost 4 bases and 2 bases respectively, with 12 bases between them. The DNA for the CDR3 is TGTGCCAGCAGTTCAACAGGGTGGACCTACGAGCAGTACTTC. Amino acids: CASSSTGWTYEQYF.

This clonotype came up a few times. The chain couples TRBV27 to TRBJ2-3, with 7 nucleotides matching TRBD2. Germline V lookup: CDR1 MNHEY, CDR2 SMNVEV (reference sequence). V trimming: 4 bases; J trimming: 5 bases; junction bases outside the gene matches: 15. The CDR3 sequence is 17 residues long. CDR3 sequence (DNA): TGTGCCAGCAGTTACCTAAGGAGGAGCGGGAAGCGAGATACGCAGTATTTT. This sequence encodes CASSYLRRSGKRDTQYF.

The chain uses TRBV30 and TRBJ2-3, with 15 bases lining up with TRBD2. CDR1 and CDR2 from the germline V gene are GTSNPN and SVGIG (reference sequence). The CDR3 extends over 17 amino acids. V was clipped by 5 bases and J by 8 bases; unmatched bases: 14. CDR3 residues: CAWGAPGLAGGFGTQYF. The CDR3, as DNA: TGTGCCTGGGGGGCGCCGGGACTAGCGGGGGGCTTTGGTACGCAGTATTTT.

A few counts support this clonotype. V is TRBV15 and J is TRBJ2-6; weak D call: TRBD1 (6 bases). With 0 bases removed from V and 3 bases from J, the gap between germline ends came to 21 bases. CDR3 length: 20 amino acids. CDR1 and CDR2 from the germline V gene are LNHNV and YYDKDF (reference sequence). The CDR3 loop is CATSRDYTGKKGFGANVLTF. Here the CDR3 DNA reads TGTGCCACCAGCAGAGATTATACAGGGAAAAAGGGCTTTGGGGCCAACGTCCTGACTTTC.

The gene calls are TRBV3-1 and TRBJ1-2, with a weak D call TRBD1 (5 bases). The length of the CDR3 is 14 residues. Germline CDR1 LGHDT, CDR2 YNNKEL (reference sequence). V dropped 4 bases and J dropped 6 bases, with 15 bases sitting between them. This chain's CDR3 is CASSPIEAGHGYTF. CDR3 nucleotide sequence: TGTGCCAGCAGCCCCATAGAGGCAGGGCATGGCTACACCTTC.

The sample holds a few counts of this clonotype. The J gene is TRBJ2-3, the V gene TRBV5-4, with 12 bases fitting TRBD1. Germline trimming cut 3 bases from V and 8 bases from J; bases unmatched to any gene: 16. CDR1 and CDR2 from the germline V gene are SGHNT and YYREEE (reference sequence). The CDR3 contains 18 residues. The chain's CDR3 is CASSSGALGTGGYRTQYF. CDR3 nucleotides: TGTGCCAGCAGCTCAGGCGCTTTGGGGACAGGGGGCTATCGTACGCAGTATTTT.

This clonotype was counted once. The chain has TRBV12-3 or TRBV12-4 and TRBJ2-2; 7 nucleotides line up with TRBD1. Losses at the gene ends were 3 bases for V and 6 bases for J; bases not matched to a gene: 7. This CDR3 comprises 15 residues. The CDR3 reads CASSFSDRRSGELFF. The CDR3 bases are TGTGCCAGCAGTTTTTCGGACAGGCGGTCCGGGGAGCTGTTTTTT.